This TCR beta chain was obtained from a study of T cell repertoires in cytomegalovirus infection. One entry per CDR3 protein results from TCRdb running MiXCR on the reads. This sample yields about 480,000 distinct CDR3 sequences, of which around 35% are seen a single time; roughly 16% belongs to the top ten. A word on this clonotype: Its target is unknown.

Trimming removed 0 bases at V and 2 bases at J, with 14 bases between. CDR3 length: 16 residues. CDR1 is SGDLS and CDR2 is YYNGEE in the germline V gene. The TCR comes from a human donor in good health (CMV status not recorded). Some clones in this sample may be carry-over from other donors' samples. The sample was cultured PBMCs, taken from culture after CMV antigen stimulation. This chain links TRBV9 with TRBJ1-2; weak D call: TRBD1 (6 bases). The CDR3 sequence: CASSVGLRGGNYGYTF. The CDR3, as DNA: TGTGCCAGCAGCGTAGGGCTTCGGGGGGGCAACTATGGCTACACCTTC.